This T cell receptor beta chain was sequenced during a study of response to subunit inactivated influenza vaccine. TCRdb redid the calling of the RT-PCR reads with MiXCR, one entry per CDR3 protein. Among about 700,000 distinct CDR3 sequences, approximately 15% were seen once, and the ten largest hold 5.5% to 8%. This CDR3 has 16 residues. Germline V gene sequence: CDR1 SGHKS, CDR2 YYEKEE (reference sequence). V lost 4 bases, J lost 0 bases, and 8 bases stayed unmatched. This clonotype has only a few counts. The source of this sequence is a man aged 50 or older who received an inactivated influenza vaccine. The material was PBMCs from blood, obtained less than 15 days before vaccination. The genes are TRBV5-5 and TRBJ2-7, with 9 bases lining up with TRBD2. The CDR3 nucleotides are TGTGCCAGCAGCCTGTTCGGGACTAGCTTCTCCTACGAGCAGTACTTC. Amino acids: CASSLFGTSFSYEQYF. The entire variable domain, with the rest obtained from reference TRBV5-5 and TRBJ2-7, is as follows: DAGVTQSPTHLIKTRGQQVTLRCSPISGHKSVSWYQQVLGQGPQFIFQYYEKEERGRGNFPDRFSARQFPNYSSELNVNALLLGDSALYLCASSLFGTSFSYEQYFGPGTRLTVT.